The clone carrying this T cell receptor beta chain has a handful of counts. Its antigen remains unidentified. V was pared by 0 bases and J by 1 base, with 7 bases of the junction left unmatched. CDR1 and CDR2 from the germline V gene are LNHNV and YYDKDF (reference sequence). The CDR3 contains 20 residues. Each donor gave one heparinised blood draw averaging roughly 100 mL. The data are from a study of beta chain features in type 1 diabetes. Study information: Patients and healthy donors were similar in age, gender and cell yields.

Notes on the study in general: Using cDNA template may skew counts toward highly expressing activated cells. Whether TCRB rearrangement is influenced by HLA type went unresolved here.

The authors reverse transcribed all of the isolated RNA, so sequencing captured expressed TCRB transcripts. Profiled with immunoSEQ multiplex PCR; TCRdb holds only in-frame clones, not every one. The data show roughly 230,000 clones, over 8.5% seen once. The source is a young woman in good health. The genes are TRBV15 and TRBJ2-2, with 14 bases that match TRBD2. The sample was naive CD4+ T cells from blood. The CDR3 nucleotides are TGTGCCACCAGCAGAGACCTCGGACTAGCGGGAGGTCTGAACACCGGGGAGCTGTTTTTT. Its translation is CATSRDLGLAGGLNTGELFF.